This TCR beta chain is drawn from a study of cytomegalovirus exposure and HLA in healthy donors. Background on the study: Of several hundred genotyped donors, 65% to 85% clustered with self-reported Caucasian donors. Study-wide findings and caveats: The authors enumerated 150 to 200 TCR beta chains as linked to cytomegalovirus. Cytomegalovirus status was reportedly diagnosed by the classifier with high sensitivity and specificity.

This PCR relied on a set of 60 Vbeta primers and 13 Jbeta primers. Produced via immunoSEQ multiplex PCR; TCRdb's table is partial and in-frame only. The sample carries fewer than 100,000 clones, around 8% recorded once. V was pared by 4 bases and J by 1 base, with 12 bases of the junction left unmatched. Germline CDR1 MGHRA, CDR2 YSYEKL. The CDR3 runs 17 residues. A note on this clone: The antigen is undetermined.

This chain uses TRBV4-1 with TRBJ1-1; TRBD1 matches 7 bases. This TCR was recovered from a man aged 45-65 years in good health and CMV-seronegative. Specimen: PBMCs. This CDR3 is CASSPTRQGVWNTEAFF. The CDR3 region has the DNA TGCGCCAGCAGCCCGACCCGACAGGGAGTATGGAACACTGAAGCTTTCTTT.